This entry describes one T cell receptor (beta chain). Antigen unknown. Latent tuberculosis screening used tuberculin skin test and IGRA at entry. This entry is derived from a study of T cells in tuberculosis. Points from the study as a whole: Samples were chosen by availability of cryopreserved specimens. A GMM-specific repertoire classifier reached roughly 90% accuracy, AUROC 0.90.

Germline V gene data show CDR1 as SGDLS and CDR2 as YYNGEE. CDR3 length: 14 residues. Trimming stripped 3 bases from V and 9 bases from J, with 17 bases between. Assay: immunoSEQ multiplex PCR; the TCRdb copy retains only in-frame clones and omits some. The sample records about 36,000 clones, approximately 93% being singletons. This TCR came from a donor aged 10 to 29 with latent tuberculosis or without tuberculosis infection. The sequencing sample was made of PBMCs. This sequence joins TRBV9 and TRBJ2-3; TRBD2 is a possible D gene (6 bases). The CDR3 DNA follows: TGTGCCAGCAGCGAGATGCGCGGGGTGGGGACGCAGTATTTT. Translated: CASSEMRGVGTQYF. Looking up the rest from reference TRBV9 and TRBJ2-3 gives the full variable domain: DSGVTQTPKHLITATGQRVTLRCSPRSGDLSVYWYQQSLDQGLQFLIQYYNGEERAKGNILERFSAQQFPDLHSELNLSSLELGDSALYFCASSEMRGVGTQYFGPGTRLTVL.